Following are 18 T cell receptor beta chains from one sample sequenced in a study of blood T cell repertoires in COVID-19. Clones were read by immunoSEQ multiplex PCR, and TCRdb kept only the in-frame ones, dropping some. The sample records 150,000 to 200,000 clones, approximately 80% being singletons. Sample: peripheral blood. Every receptor here comes from a woman in her sixties with acute or convalescent COVID-19.

The chain couples TRBV7-2 to TRBJ1-2, with D perhaps matching TRBD1 (5 bases). Trimming pared 9 bases from V and 4 bases from J, leaving 24 bases between. Per germline, CDR1 SGHTA and CDR2 FQGNSA. The CDR3 runs to 16 residues. The CDR3 DNA reads as TGTGCCAGTAGAATTGGTGGAGCAGGGATAAGCTATGGCTACACCTTC. This codes for CASRIGGAGISYGYTF.

Worth noting for this clone: The junction shows a germline mismatch at one end, possibly a read error. The CDR3 sequence is CASSLGGATSAIF. Written as DNA, the CDR3 is TGTGCCAGCAGTTTAGGTGGAGCGACTTCCGCGATCTTC. V gene TRBV27 combines with J gene TRBJ2-1; D gene unclear. The CDR3 sequence is 13 residues long. Germline assignment: CDR1 MNHEY and CDR2 SMNVEV (reference sequence).

CDR3 region: CASSQAGTMQFF. The CDR3 DNA reads as TGTGCCAGCAGCCAGGCCGGGACTATGCAGTTCTTC. This chain connects TRBV3-1 (or the pseudogene TRBV3-2) to TRBJ2-1; TRBD2 matches at 7 bases. V was clipped by 3 bases and J by 12 bases; unmatched bases: 5. Germline assignment: CDR1 LGHDT and CDR2 YNNKEL (reference sequence). CDR3 length: 12 amino acids.

CDR3 region: CASSPITGATEAFF. CDR3 DNA: TGTGCCAGCTCACCTATCACAGGGGCAACTGAAGCTTTCTTT. This chain joins TRBV18 and TRBJ1-1; 7 bases are shared with TRBD1. The CDR3 is 14 residues long. Germline V lookup: CDR1 KGHSH, CDR2 LQKENI. V dropped 3 bases and J dropped 5; count of bases not matched to a gene: 6.

The CDR3 protein is CAWSMGGNYEQYF. CDR3 bases: TGTGCCTGGAGTATGGGGGGGAACTACGAGCAGTACTTC. This chain links TRBV30 with TRBJ2-7; 7 nucleotides agree with TRBD2. Germline V gene sequence: CDR1 GTSNPN, CDR2 SVGIG (reference sequence). This CDR3 spans 13 amino acids. J gave up 3 bases and V 2 bases, and 4 bases lay outside the gene matches.

This sequence joins TRBV5-4 and TRBJ2-1; 16 nucleotides agree with TRBD2. In germline, CDR1 is SGHNT, CDR2 YYREEE (reference sequence). The CDR3 runs to 18 residues. Unmatched junction bases numbered 5, after V lost 3 bases and J lost 2 bases. The CDR3 protein is CASSSGLAGGSAYNEQFF. The CDR3 coding sequence is TGTGCCAGCAGCTCGGGACTAGCGGGGGGGTCGGCCTACAATGAGCAGTTCTTC.

This sequence joins TRBV6-6 and TRBJ2-7; 7 bases line up with TRBD1. The ends lost 2 bases at V and 2 bases at J; junction bases unmatched: 6. CDR1 and CDR2 from the germline V gene are MNHNY and SVGAGI (reference sequence). The CDR3 runs to 15 residues. The CDR3: CASSYTGQATYEQYF. The CDR3 nucleotides read TGTGCCAGCAGTTACACCGGACAGGCGACCTACGAGCAGTACTTC.

CDR3 sequence (DNA): TGCGCCAGCAGTAGGACAGTCGGTGAGCAGTTCTTC. This codes for CASSRTVGEQFF. The chain uses TRBV10-1 and TRBJ2-1, with D possibly TRBD1 on 6 matching bases. Trimming stripped 5 bases from V and 9 bases from J, with 11 bases between. From germline, CDR1 is WNHNN and CDR2 SYGVQD (reference sequence). The CDR3 runs to 12 residues.

The rearrangement uses TRBV11-2 and TRBJ1-2, with no clear D. Germline V CDR1 and CDR2: SGHAT, FQNNGV. V was shortened by 1 base and J by 0 bases, with 9 bases between the two germline ends. The CDR3 consists of 15 residues. CDR3: CASSLGGLPNYGYTF. The CDR3 bases are TGTGCCAGCAGCTTAGGAGGGCTCCCTAACTATGGCTACACCTTC.

The chain couples TRBV5-1 to TRBJ2-1; 8 nucleotides align to TRBD2. This CDR3 spans 15 amino acids. V was clipped by 4 bases and J by 1 base; unmatched bases: 4. CDR1 SGHRS and CDR2 YFSETQ come from the germline V gene. CDR3 in amino acids: CASSKTSGSYNEQFF. Written as DNA, the CDR3 is TGCGCCAGCAGCAAAACTAGCGGATCCTACAATGAGCAGTTCTTC. Filled out from reference TRBV5-1 and TRBJ2-1, the complete variable domain reads KAGVTQTPRYLIKTRGQQVTLSCSPISGHRSVSWYQQTPGQGLQFLFEYFSETQRNKGNFPGRFSGRQFSNSRSEMNVSTLELGDSALYLCASSKTSGSYNEQFFGPGTRLTVL.

The gene calls are TRBV7-3 and TRBJ2-7, with TRBD2 matching 9 bases. Germline V lookup: CDR1 SGHTA, CDR2 FQGTGA. The CDR3 extends over 15 amino acids. V dropped 5 bases and J dropped 0; count of bases not matched to a gene: 5. As DNA, the CDR3 is TGTGCCAGCAGCCATAGCGGGGGAAGCTCCTACGAGCAGTACTTC. This codes for CASSHSGGSSYEQYF.

This clone was found once. V and J are TRBV7-9 and TRBJ1-2; a weak D match, TRBD1 (5 bases). The CDR3 totals 13 residues. Germline CDR1 reads SEHNR; CDR2 reads FQNEAQ (reference sequence). V was cut by 6 bases and J by 8 bases, with 16 bases left in between. This CDR3 is CASSLRQTAGYTF. The CDR3 DNA is TGTGCCAGCAGTCTGCGACAGACAGCCGGCTACACCTTC.

The chain combines TRBV6-5 with TRBJ1-2, with a possible D match to TRBD1 (6 bases). This CDR3 spans 14 amino acids. V was pared by 6 bases and J by 7 bases, with 18 bases between. Germline V gene data show CDR1 as MNHEY and CDR2 as SVGAGI. As DNA, the CDR3 is TGTGCCAGCAGAGATAGCGGGGGGCGGGCTGGCTACACCTTC. It translates to CASRDSGGRAGYTF.

V is TRBV30 and J is TRBJ1-6; 7 bases align to TRBD1. The CDR3 extends over 15 amino acids. The ends lost 3 bases at V and 3 bases at J; junction bases unmatched: 5. Per germline, CDR1 GTSNPN and CDR2 SVGIG (reference sequence). The chain's CDR3 is CAWRPGQHYNSPLHF. The DNA of the CDR3 is TGTGCCTGGAGGCCGGGACAGCACTATAATTCACCCCTCCACTTT.

The chain carries TRBV7-8 and TRBJ1-5; D unclear. The germline CDR1 and CDR2 sequences are SGHVS and FQNEAQ. Trimming removed 5 bases at V and 4 bases at J, with 12 bases between. This CDR3 region has 14 residues. The CDR3 sequence is CASSPLASNQPQHF. The DNA for the CDR3 is TGTGCCAGCAGCCCCCTGGCCAGTAATCAGCCCCAGCATTTT.

The chain is built from TRBV5-6 and TRBJ1-5; D gene uncertain. Looked up from germline, CDR1 is SGHDT and CDR2 is YYEEEE. V was shortened by 3 bases and J by 3 bases, with 13 bases between the two germline ends. CDR3 size: 15 residues. CDR3 DNA: TGTGCCAGCAGCTCGAAGGTTACAGTCAATCAGCCCCAGCATTTT. It is translated as CASSSKVTVNQPQHF. The full variable domain, its missing parts supplied by reference TRBV5-6 and TRBJ1-5, is DAGVTQSPTHLIKTRGQQVTLRCSPKSGHDTVSWYQQALGQGPQFIFQYYEEEERQRGNFPDRFSGHQFPNYSSELNVNALLLGDSALYLCASSSKVTVNQPQHFGDGTRLSIL.

V and J are TRBV2 and TRBJ1-4, with no clear D. Trimming left V 2 bases short and J 0 bases short, with 4 bases between. The CDR3 is 14 amino acids. Germline V gene data show CDR1 as SNHLY and CDR2 as FYNNEI. In nucleotides, the CDR3 is TGTGCCAGCAGTGAAATTACAACTAATGAAAAACTGTTTTTT. Its translation is CASSEITTNEKLFF.

The chain has TRBV14 and TRBJ2-7, with TRBD1 identical over 8 bases. CDR3 length: 14 residues. Germline V lookup: CDR1 SGHDN, CDR2 FVKESK. The V and J ends lost 4 bases and 6 bases, in that order; junction bases with no gene match: 8. DNA for the CDR3: TGTGCCAGCAGCCTCCGACAGGGGACTGGCGAGCAGTACTTC. It codes for CASSLRQGTGEQYF.